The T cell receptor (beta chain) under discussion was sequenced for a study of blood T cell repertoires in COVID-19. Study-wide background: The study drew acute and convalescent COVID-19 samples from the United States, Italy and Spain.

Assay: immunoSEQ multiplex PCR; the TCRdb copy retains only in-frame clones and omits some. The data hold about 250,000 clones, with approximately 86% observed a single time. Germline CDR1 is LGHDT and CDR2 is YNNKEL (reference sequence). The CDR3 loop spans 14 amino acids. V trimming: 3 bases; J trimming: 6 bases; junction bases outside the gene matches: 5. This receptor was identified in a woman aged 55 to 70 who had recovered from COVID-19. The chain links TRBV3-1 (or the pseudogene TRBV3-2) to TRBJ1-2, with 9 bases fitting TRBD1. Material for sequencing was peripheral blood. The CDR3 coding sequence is TGTGCCAGCAGCCATACACGGGACAGGGATGGCTACACCTTC. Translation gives CASSHTRDRDGYTF.